Listed below are T cell receptor beta chains from one sample, sequenced in a study of metastatic and nonmetastatic thyroid tumors. TCRdb re-analyzed the PCR reads using MiXCR. Of approximately 34,000 clones listed, around 15% are singletons. Specimen: blood. The receptors shown here come from a female donor with papillary thyroid cancer or a benign thyroid nodule (not recorded which). Some clones in this sample may be carry-over from other donors' samples. The CDR3 runs from the conserved cysteine through the conserved F or W. The order of the fields is D gene, V gene, J gene, clone size, CDR3 protein, CDR3 DNA. The D gene is left open where the match is weak. Rows give clone size only sometimes, using once, few, many, or a class for an expanded clone.

D: .
V: TRBV27
J: TRBJ1-1
size: many
CDR3: CASSDRLEGTEAFF
DNA: TGTGCCAGCAGTGACCGATTGGAAGGAACTGAAGCTTTCTTT

D: .
V: TRBV18
J: TRBJ1-5
size: many
CDR3: CASSLNTNQPQHF
DNA: TGTGCCAGCTCCCTGAACACCAATCAGCCCCAGCATTTT

D: .
V: TRBV7-2
J: TRBJ1-1
size: .
CDR3: CASSFGKGVGNEAFF
DNA: TGTGCCAGCAGCTTTGGGAAAGGGGTTGGCAATGAAGCTTTCTTT

D: TRBD1
V: TRBV28
J: TRBJ2-5
size: few
CDR3: CASSVYRDSQETRYF
DNA: TGTGCCAGCAGTGTCTACCGGGACAGCCAAGAGACCCGGTACTTC

D: .
V: TRBV18
J: TRBJ2-7
size: many
CDR3: CASSPGGAGYEQYF
DNA: TGTGCCAGCTCACCGGGTGGCGCGGGCTACGAGCAGTACTTC

D: .
V: TRBV6-1
J: TRBJ2-3
size: medium-sized
CDR3: CASSEVGGTTDTQYF
DNA: TGTGCCAGCAGTGAAGTTGGGGGCACCACAGATACGCAGTATTTT

D: TRBD2
V: TRBV7-2
J: TRBJ2-7
size: many
CDR3: CASSLVASGPYEQYF
DNA: TGTGCCAGCAGCTTAGTGGCTAGCGGACCCTACGAGCAGTACTTC

D: TRBD2
V: TRBV9
J: TRBJ2-2
size: .
CDR3: CASSVALGLAGKTGDLFF
DNA: TGTGCCAGCAGCGTAGCTCTTGGTCTAGCGGGGAAGACCGGGGATCTGTTTTTT

D: .
V: TRBV2
J: TRBJ1-2
size: many
CDR3: CASTVRGGGYTF
DNA: TGTGCCAGCACCGTCAGGGGCGGTGGCTACACCTTC

D: .
V: TRBV7-3
J: TRBJ2-1
size: many
CDR3: CASSLIGGDTRSYNEQFF
DNA: TGTGCCAGCAGCTTAATAGGAGGGGATACCCGCTCCTACAATGAGCAGTTCTTC

D: TRBD1
V: TRBV6-1
J: TRBJ1-1
size: .
CDR3: CASRPTPGGPFTEASF
DNA: TGTGCCAGCAGACCAACGCCAGGGGGGCCGTTCACTGAAGCTTCCTTT

D: .
V: TRBV11-2
J: TRBJ2-7
size: once
CDR3: CASSGKRGRASYEQYF
DNA: TGTGCCAGCAGCGGAAAACGAGGACGGGCCTCCTACGAGCAGTACTTC

D: .
V: TRBV6-1
J: TRBJ1-1
size: many
CDR3: CASSGPGTKNTEAFF
DNA: TGTGCCAGCAGTGGGCCCGGGACAAAGAACACTGAAGCTTTCTTT

D: .
V: TRBV4-1
J: TRBJ1-1
size: many
CDR3: CASSQGPRNTEAFF
DNA: TGCGCCAGCAGCCAGGGACCTAGGAACACTGAAGCTTTCTTT

D: TRBD2
V: TRBV6-5
J: TRBJ2-3
size: many
CDR3: CASSYGTRSTDTQYF
DNA: TGTGCCAGCAGTTACGGGACTAGGAGCACAGATACGCAGTATTTT